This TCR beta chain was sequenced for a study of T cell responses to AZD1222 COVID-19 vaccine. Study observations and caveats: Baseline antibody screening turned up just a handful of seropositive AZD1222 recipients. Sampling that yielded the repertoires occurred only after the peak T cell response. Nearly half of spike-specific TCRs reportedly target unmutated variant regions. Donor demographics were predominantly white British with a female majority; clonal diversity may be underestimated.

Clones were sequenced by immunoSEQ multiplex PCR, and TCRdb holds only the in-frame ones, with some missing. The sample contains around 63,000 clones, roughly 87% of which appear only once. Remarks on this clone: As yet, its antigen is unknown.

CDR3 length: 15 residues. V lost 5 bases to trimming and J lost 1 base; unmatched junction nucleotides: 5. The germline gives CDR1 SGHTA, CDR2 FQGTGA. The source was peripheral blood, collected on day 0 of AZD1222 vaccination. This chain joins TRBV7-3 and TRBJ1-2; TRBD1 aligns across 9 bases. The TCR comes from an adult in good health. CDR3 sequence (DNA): TGTGCCAGCAGCCCTGGGACAGGGAATAACTATGGCTACACCTTC. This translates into CASSPGTGNNYGYTF.